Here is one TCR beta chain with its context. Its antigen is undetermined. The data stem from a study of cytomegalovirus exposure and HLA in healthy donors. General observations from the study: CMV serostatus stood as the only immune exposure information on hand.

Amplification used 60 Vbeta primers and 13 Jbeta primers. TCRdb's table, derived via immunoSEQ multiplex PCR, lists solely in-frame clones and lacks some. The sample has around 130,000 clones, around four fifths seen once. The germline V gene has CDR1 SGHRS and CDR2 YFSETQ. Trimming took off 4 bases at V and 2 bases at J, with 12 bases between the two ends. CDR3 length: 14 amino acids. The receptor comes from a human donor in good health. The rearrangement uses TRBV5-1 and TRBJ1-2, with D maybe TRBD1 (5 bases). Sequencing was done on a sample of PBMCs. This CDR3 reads CASSSTGSNYGYTF. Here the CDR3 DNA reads TGCGCCAGCAGCAGCACAGGCTCGAACTATGGCTACACCTTC. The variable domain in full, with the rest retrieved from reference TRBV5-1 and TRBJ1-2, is KAGVTQTPRYLIKTRGQQVTLSCSPISGHRSVSWYQQTPGQGLQFLFEYFSETQRNKGNFPGRFSGRQFSNSRSEMNVSTLELGDSALYLCASSSTGSNYGYTFGSGTRLTVV.